This is a list of T cell receptor beta chains from one sample in a study of identifying expanded T cells in peripheral blood. Measured with immunoSEQ multiplex PCR; TCRdb has only the in-frame clones, and not every one. The table shows over 100,000 clones, with more than 70% occurring only once. Sequenced: blood. These receptors were obtained from a person aged 18-69 years in good health. Each CDR3 is given with its conserved first and last residue. The D gene is left open where the match is weak. Rows may omit the clone size; those that give it use once, few, many or a size class.

TRBJ2-3	NA	TRBD1	TRBV11-2	CASSARQGTGTDTQYF	TGTGCCAGCAGCGCCCGACAGGGAACAGGCACAGATACGCAGTATTTT
TRBJ1-3	NA	NA	TRBV10-3	CAIKDRGNTIYF	TGTGCCATCAAGGACAGAGGAAACACCATATATTTT
TRBJ1-2	NA	NA	TRBV27	CASKSNRRANYGYTF	TGTGCCAGCAAATCGAACAGGCGCGCTAACTATGGCTACACCTTC
TRBJ2-1	NA	NA	TRBV5-8	CASSLYRDNEQFF	TGTGCCAGCAGCTTATACAGGGACAATGAGCAGTTCTTC
TRBJ1-2	NA	TRBD1	TRBV28	CASSMPGTGYGYTF	TGTGCCAGCAGTATGCCCGGGACAGGTTATGGCTACACCTTC
TRBJ2-7	NA	TRBD1	TRBV30	CAWSEGTGGRYEQYF	TGTGCCTGGAGTGAAGGGACAGGGGGCCGGTACGAGCAGTACTTC
TRBJ2-7	NA	NA	TRBV5-1	CASSLAGQAYEQYF	TGCGCCAGCAGCTTGGCCGGACAAGCCTACGAGCAGTACTTC
TRBJ2-7	NA	NA	TRBV2	CASSEGRGGYEQYF	TGTGCCAGCAGTGAGGGCAGGGGGGGCTACGAGCAGTACTTC
TRBJ2-5	NA	TRBD1	TRBV4-1	CASSRRTGEETQYF	TGCGCCAGCAGCAGACGGACAGGGGAAGAGACCCAGTACTTC
TRBJ2-7	NA	NA	TRBV29-1	CSVGGRPPLHEQYF	TGCAGCGTTGGGGGCAGACCGCCTCTCCACGAGCAGTACTTC
TRBJ1-2	NA	TRBD1	TRBV5-1	CASSLQGDYGYTF	TGCGCCAGCAGCTTACAGGGGGACTATGGCTACACCTTC
TRBJ2-2	NA	TRBD2	TRBV10-3	CASELGLATGELFF	TGTGCAAGCGAACTGGGACTAGCCACCGGGGAGCTGTTTTTT
TRBJ1-1	NA	NA	TRBV7-9	CASSLEGGLSEAFF	TGTGCCAGCAGCTTAGAAGGCGGTCTCTCCGAAGCTTTCTTT
TRBJ1-1	NA	NA	TRBV9	CASSVVGGLNTEAFF	TGTGCCAGCAGCGTAGTGGGGGGCCTGAACACTGAAGCTTTCTTT
TRBJ2-3	NA	TRBD2	TRBV4-2	CASSQDGGASGGARGDTQYF	TGTGCCAGCAGCCAAGATGGTGGGGCTAGCGGGGGGGCCCGTGGAGATACGCAGTATTTT
TRBJ1-5	NA	TRBD1	TRBV4-1	CASSRIGTASNQPQHF	TGCGCCAGCAGCCGGATCGGGACAGCCAGCAATCAGCCCCAGCATTTT
TRBJ2-7	NA	NA	TRBV7-9	CASSLAGETYEQYF	TGTGCCAGCAGCTTAGCAGGGGAAACCTACGAGCAGTACTTC
TRBJ2-3	once	NA	TRBV12-5	CASALGARATDTQYF	TGTGCTAGTGCCCTGGGGGCTAGAGCCACAGATACGCAGTATTTT